Here is one T cell receptor beta chain with its context. The treatment is: approximately 18 received Ad26.COV2.S at low or high dose, single or two shots; 5 received placebo; per-sample allocation not given. Samples were taken on day 63 after the first vaccine or placebo injection. Using immunoSEQ multiplex PCR, the repertoire was profiled, and TCRdb retains in-frame clones only, with some absent. This table holds roughly 400,000 clones, around 90% found once. This record belongs to a study of Ad26.COV2.S vaccination and SARS-CoV-2 variants. The CDR3 contains 14 residues. Trimming took off 0 bases at V and 8 bases at J, with 13 bases between the two ends. The germline CDR1 and CDR2 sequences are MNHEY and SVGEGT.

The source was peripheral blood, collected in a trial of Ad26.COV2.S vaccine versus placebo. The genes are TRBV6-2 or TRBV6-3 and TRBJ1-2; no clear D. This TCR was recovered from a person aged 18-65 years who received the Ad26.COV2.S COVID-19 vaccine or a placebo. In nucleotides, the CDR3 is TGTGCCAGCAGTTACTCCGTTATCCCAACAGGCTACACCTTC. Protein product: CASSYSVIPTGYTF.